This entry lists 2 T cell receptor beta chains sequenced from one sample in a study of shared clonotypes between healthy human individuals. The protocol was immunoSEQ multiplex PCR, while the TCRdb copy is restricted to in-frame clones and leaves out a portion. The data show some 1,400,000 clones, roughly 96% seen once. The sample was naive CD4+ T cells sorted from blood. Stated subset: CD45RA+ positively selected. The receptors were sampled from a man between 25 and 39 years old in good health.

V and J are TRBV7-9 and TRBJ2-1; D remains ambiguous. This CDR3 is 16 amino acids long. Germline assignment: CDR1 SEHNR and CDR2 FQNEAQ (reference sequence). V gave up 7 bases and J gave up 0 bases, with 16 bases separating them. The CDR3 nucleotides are TGTGCCAGCACCGGATCGCGTCGTGGCTCCTACAATGAGCAGTTCTTC. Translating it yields CASTGSRRGSYNEQFF.

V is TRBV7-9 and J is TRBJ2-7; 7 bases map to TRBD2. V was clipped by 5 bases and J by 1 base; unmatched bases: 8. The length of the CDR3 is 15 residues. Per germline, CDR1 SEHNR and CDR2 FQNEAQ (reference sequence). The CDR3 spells CASSPPDSGSYEQYF. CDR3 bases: TGTGCCAGCAGCCCCCCCGATAGCGGGTCCTACGAGCAGTACTTC.